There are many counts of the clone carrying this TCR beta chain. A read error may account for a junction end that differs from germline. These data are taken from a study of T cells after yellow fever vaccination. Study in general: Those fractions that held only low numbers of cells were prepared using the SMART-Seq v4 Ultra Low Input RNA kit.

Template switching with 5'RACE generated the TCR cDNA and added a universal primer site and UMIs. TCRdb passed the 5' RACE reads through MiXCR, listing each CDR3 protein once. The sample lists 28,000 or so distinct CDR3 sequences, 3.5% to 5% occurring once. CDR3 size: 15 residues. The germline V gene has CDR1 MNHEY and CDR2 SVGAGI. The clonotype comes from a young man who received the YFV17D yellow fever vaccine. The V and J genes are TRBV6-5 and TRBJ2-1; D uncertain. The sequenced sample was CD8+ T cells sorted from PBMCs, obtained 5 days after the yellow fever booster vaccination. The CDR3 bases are TGTGCCAGCAATTACGGATCAGGATTTGACAATGAGCAGTTCTTC. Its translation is CASNYGSGFDNEQFF.